This entry is about one T cell receptor beta chain. This sample stems from a study of blood T cell repertoires in COVID-19. Using immunoSEQ multiplex PCR, the repertoire was profiled, and TCRdb retains in-frame clones only, with some absent. The sample includes about 300,000 clones, 70% to 90% of them seen just once. The CDR3 consists of 10 residues. V lost 8 bases, J lost 6 bases, and 7 bases lay in between. Germline loops: CDR1 SNHLY, CDR2 FYNNEI. The sequence was collected from a man aged 18 to 29 with active or convalescent COVID-19. Sequencing was done on a sample of peripheral blood. The chain uses TRBV2 and TRBJ1-1; D unclear. In nucleotides, the CDR3 is TGTGCCAGCGGTGCCGCTGAAGCTTTCTTT. This encodes CASGAAEAFF.